The 27 T cell receptor beta chains reported below all come from one sample, sequenced in a study of T cells in Graves' hyperthyroidism and ophthalmopathy. RNA transcripts gave rise to amplified TCR beta CDR3 regions. First-round RT-PCR targeting the TCR CDR3 was performed with the HTBI primer set. TCRdb recomputed calls from the multiplex PCR reads with MiXCR, one row per CDR3 protein. Among about 420,000 distinct CDR3 sequences listed, approximately 14% were seen once. Sequenced: blood. These receptors were collected from a woman aged 18-35 years with Graves' hyperthyroidism.

This clonotype occurred many times. The chain recombines TRBV4-1 with TRBJ2-1; 10 bases are shared with TRBD2. V dropped 0 bases and J dropped 5; count of bases not matched to a gene: 7. This CDR3 has 17 amino acids. Germline V gene lookup returns CDR1 MGHRA and CDR2 YSYEKL. The CDR3 reads CASSQEAGGGLNNEQFF. The CDR3 nucleotides are TGCGCCAGCAGCCAAGAAGCGGGGGGGGGACTGAACAATGAGCAGTTCTTC.

V usage is TRBV6-1 and J usage is TRBJ1-3; D might be TRBD1 (6 bases). CDR1 is MNHNS, CDR2 SASEGT, per germline. The V and J ends lost 6 bases and 15 bases respectively, with 15 bases between them. The CDR3 covers 11 residues. The CDR3 DNA reads TGTGCCAGCAGCACTGGGACACCGGGATATTTT. Its protein is CASSTGTPGYF.

Of note for this clonotype: Since a much larger clone is just one base distant, this may be a read error. The V and J genes are TRBV9 and TRBJ1-4; 8 bases map to TRBD1. V was clipped by 5 bases and J by 6 bases; unmatched bases: 12. The CDR3 runs 16 residues. Germline assignment: CDR1 SGDLS and CDR2 YYNGEE. In DNA, the CDR3 is TGTGCCAGCAGTGAGAGCCCGACAGGGGTTCATGAAAAACTGTTTTTT. It yields the protein CASSESPTGVHEKLFF. The full variable domain, completed using reference TRBV9 and TRBJ1-4, is DSGVTQTPKHLITATGQRVTLRCSPRSGDLSVYWYQQSLDQGLQFLIQYYNGEERAKGNILERFSAQQFPDLHSELNLSSLELGDSALYFCASSESPTGVHEKLFFGSGTQLSVL.

Many counts were recorded for this clonotype. The chain joins TRBV10-3 to TRBJ2-7; D uncertain. The V end was cut by 5 bases, the J end by 1 base, with 42 bases between. CDR1 ENHRY and CDR2 SYGVKD come from the germline V gene. The CDR3 loop spans 24 amino acids. The CDR3 bases are TGTGCCATCAGTCCGGACGAGGTGTCCCGACTGCGGCACTCGACTGGCAACTATTCCTACGAGCAGTACTTC. Translated: CAISPDEVSRLRHSTGNYSYEQYF.

This clonotype was seen at least ten times. J is TRBJ2-7 and V is TRBV6-2 or TRBV6-3; the D is unclear. CDR1 MNHEY and CDR2 SVGEGT come from the germline V gene. The CDR3 is 14 amino acids. V dropped 7 bases and J dropped 6 bases, with 19 bases sitting between them. CDR3 DNA sequence: TGTGCCAGCAAGGCTTTCCTAAGAGAGGCCGAGCAGTACTTC. Translating it yields CASKAFLREAEQYF.

This chain uses TRBV7-9 with TRBJ1-4, with TRBD1 identical over 9 bases. Germline CDR1 reads SEHNR; CDR2 reads FQNEAQ (reference sequence). CDR3 length: 20 residues. J was trimmed by 2 bases and V by 4 bases; bases with no gene match: 17. CDR3 protein: CASSWELGTGKISTNEKLFF. CDR3 bases: TGTGCCAGCAGCTGGGAACTCGGGACAGGGAAGATTTCGACTAATGAAAAACTGTTTTTT.

Only a few counts were recorded for this clonotype. The chain carries TRBV20-1 and TRBJ2-2, with 9 bases matching TRBD1. The CDR3 covers 14 residues. V was clipped by 3 bases and J by 6 bases; unmatched bases: 5. Germline V gives CDR1 DFQATT, CDR2 SNEGSKA (reference sequence). The CDR3 here is CSARTTGGSGELFF. CDR3 in DNA: TGCAGTGCTAGGACTACAGGGGGCTCCGGGGAGCTGTTTTTT.

V usage is TRBV5-1 and J usage is TRBJ1-1; the match to TRBD1 covers 7 bases. CDR1 and CDR2 from the germline V gene are SGHRS and YFSETQ. V was clipped by 4 bases and J by 8 bases; unmatched bases: 11. The CDR3 is 14 amino acids. The CDR3 DNA follows: TGCGCCAGCAGCCCCTCAGGGACAGTTCAAGAAGCTTTCTTT. This sequence encodes CASSPSGTVQEAFF.

As to this clonotype: Given a much more abundant clone one base away, this may be a read error. V usage is TRBV19 and J usage is TRBJ1-1; 8 nucleotides agree with TRBD1. With 6 bases clipped from V and 4 bases from J, the junction kept 10 bases outside the gene matches. The CDR3 has 15 residues. CDR1 is LNHDA, CDR2 SQIVND, per germline (reference sequence). In DNA, the CDR3 is TGTGCCAGTAGCCCCAGGGGGCAGGTCTTCACTGAAGCTTTCTTT. Its protein product is CASSPRGQVFTEAFF. The variable domain in full, with the rest retrieved from reference TRBV19 and TRBJ1-1, is DGGITQSPKYLFRKEGQNVTLSCEQNLNHDAMYWYRQDPGQGLRLIYYSQIVNDFQKGDIAEGYSVSREKKESFPLTVTSAQKNPTAFYLCASSPRGQVFTEAFFGQGTRLTVV.

This clonotype was counted at least ten times. The chain is built from TRBV27 and TRBJ2-7; maybe TRBD1 (6 bases). The CDR3 runs 12 residues. Germline-derived CDR1 and CDR2 are MNHEY and SMNVEV (reference sequence). The V end was cut by 4 bases, the J end by 5 bases, with 9 bases between. This CDR3 is CASSSGVHEQYF. CDR3 coding DNA: TGTGCCAGCAGTTCAGGGGTCCACGAGCAGTACTTC.

As for this clonotype: One end of the junction varies from germline; a read error may be responsible. The rearrangement uses TRBV19 and TRBJ1-1; D not resolved. The germline gives CDR1 LNHDA, CDR2 SQIVND (reference sequence). CDR3 size: 13 residues. CDR3 amino acids: CASSIKRNTEVFF. CDR3 DNA sequence: TGTGCCAGTAGTATAAAAAGGAACACTGAAGTTTTCTTT.

The V and J genes are TRBV28 and TRBJ1-6, with a weak D call TRBD1 (6 bases). The V and J ends lost 8 bases and 4 bases respectively, with 15 bases between them. Germline assignment: CDR1 MDHEN and CDR2 SYDVKM. CDR3 length equals 15 residues. The CDR3 DNA reads TGTGCCAGCCGACCGACAGGCGGTTATAATTCACCCCTCCACTTT. Protein sequence: CASRPTGGYNSPLHF.

V is TRBV27 and J is TRBJ1-1; 7 bases are shared with TRBD1. The CDR3 consists of 14 residues. From germline, CDR1 is MNHEY and CDR2 SMNVEV (reference sequence). V dropped 4 bases and J dropped 11; count of bases not matched to a gene: 13. CDR3 residues: CASSWGRGVGGAFF. Here the CDR3 DNA reads TGTGCCAGCAGTTGGGGCAGGGGGGTTGGCGGGGCTTTCTTT.

This clonotype was seen repeatedly, ten times or more. CDR3 DNA sequence: TGTGCCAGCAGTTTAGGGCGAAGTAACAATGAGCAGTTCTTC. Translating gives CASSLGRSNNEQFF. The chain uses TRBV27 and TRBJ2-1; no clear D gene. Per the germline V gene, CDR1 is MNHEY and CDR2 is SMNVEV (reference sequence). This CDR3 is 14 amino acids long. V shed 2 bases and J shed 5 bases, with 10 bases lying between them.

In regard to this clonotype: A much larger clone differs by one base, so this may be a read error. The chain's CDR3 is CNASKDSTNEKLFF. Written as DNA, the CDR3 is TGCAATGCTAGTAAGGACAGTACCAATGAAAAACTGTTTTTT. The gene calls are TRBV20-1 and TRBJ1-4; weak D call: TRBD1 (6 bases). The CDR3 length is 14 residues. Looked up from germline, CDR1 is DFQATT and CDR2 is SNEGSKA (reference sequence).

The chain has TRBV5-1 and TRBJ2-1, with TRBD1 matching 9 bases. The germline CDR1 and CDR2 sequences are SGHRS and YFSETQ. V lost 4 bases to trimming and J lost 2 bases; unmatched junction nucleotides: 4. This CDR3 has 15 residues. CDR3 DNA sequence: TGCGCCAGCAGCCCACAGGGGGCCCCCTACAATGAGCAGTTCTTC. Its translation: CASSPQGAPYNEQFF.

This clonotype has at least ten counts. This rearrangement joins TRBV10-2 to TRBJ2-7, with D unresolved. Germline-derived CDR1 and CDR2 are WSHSY and SAAADI. CDR3 length equals 13 residues. V lost 4 bases and J 0 bases, leaving 7 bases between the germline ends. This CDR3 reads CASSGKGSYEQYF. The CDR3 nucleotides read TGCGCCAGCAGTGGTAAGGGCTCCTACGAGCAGTACTTC.

This clonotype was counted only a few times. This chain joins TRBV5-4 and TRBJ1-1; D may be TRBD1 (5 bases). CDR1 and CDR2 from the germline V gene are SGHNT and YYREEE (reference sequence). The CDR3 loop spans 16 amino acids. V gave up 0 bases and J gave up 3 bases, with 15 bases separating them. CDR3 sequence (DNA): TGTGCCAGCAGCTTGGACCTGGTGACAGTGCACACTGAAGCTTTCTTT. Amino acids: CASSLDLVTVHTEAFF.

This clonotype was observed at least ten times. This chain connects TRBV30 to TRBJ1-6; a weak D match, TRBD1 (5 bases). Looked up from germline, CDR1 is GTSNPN and CDR2 is SVGIG (reference sequence). This CDR3 region has 13 residues. Trimming stripped 1 base from V and 8 bases from J, with 9 bases between. CDR3 protein: CAWSGQGDSPLHF. CDR3 nucleotides: TGTGCCTGGAGTGGTCAGGGAGATTCACCCCTCCACTTT.

This clonotype was seen a handful of times. V gene TRBV20-1 combines with J gene TRBJ2-7, with 8 positions matching TRBD2. Losses at the gene ends were 0 bases for V and 6 bases for J; bases not matched to a gene: 13. CDR1 and CDR2 (germline): DFQATT, SNEGSKA (reference sequence). The CDR3 sequence is 16 residues long. The CDR3 DNA follows: TGCAGTGCTAGAGATCTCCTAGCGGGCGAGGGATCCGAGCAGTACTTC. Encoded protein: CSARDLLAGEGSEQYF.

This clonotype was found many times. This rearrangement joins TRBV5-4 to TRBJ1-1, with D unresolved. Trimming took 4 bases from V and 3 from J, leaving 13 bases between them. The CDR3 extends over 14 amino acids. From germline, CDR1 is SGHNT and CDR2 YYREEE (reference sequence). The CDR3 protein is CASSIVGRDTEAFF. Written as DNA, the CDR3 is TGTGCCAGCAGCATTGTCGGCCGGGACACTGAAGCTTTCTTT.

The CDR3 is CSVATGYEQYF. In DNA, the CDR3 is TGCAGCGTTGCCACAGGATACGAGCAGTACTTC. V is TRBV29-1 and J is TRBJ2-7, with TRBD1 as a possible D gene (5 bases). Per germline, CDR1 SQVTM and CDR2 ANQGSEA. V lost 4 bases to trimming and J lost 4 bases, with 8 bases between them. This CDR3 is built from 11 residues.

The CDR3 loop reads CASSLAGWVADSYEQYF. Here the CDR3 DNA reads TGTGCCAGCAGCTTAGCCGGGTGGGTAGCGGATTCCTACGAGCAGTACTTC. The chain has TRBV7-9 and TRBJ2-7, with D possibly matching TRBD2 (6 bases). Germline values: CDR1 SEHNR, CDR2 FQNEAQ (reference sequence). This CDR3 has 17 amino acids. Trimming took 0 bases from V and 1 from J, leaving 16 bases between them.

About this clonotype itself: It may be a read error: a sequence one base away is much more abundant. Since no conserved phenylalanine or tryptophan closes the CDR3, a read error is the likely cause. This chain links TRBV20-1 with TRBJ2-2; D gene ambiguous. The CDR3 sequence is 13 residues long. Germline V CDR1 and CDR2: DFQATT, SNEGSKA (reference sequence). Trimming cost V 3 bases and J 0 bases, with 5 bases left between them. CDR3 bases: TGCAGTGCTAGCAGAGCGAACACCGGGGAGCTGTTTCTT. Protein: CSASRANTGELFL.

This clonotype has at least ten counts. V usage is TRBV24-1 and J usage is TRBJ2-3; 7 positions match TRBD2. The CDR3 has 15 residues. CDR1 is KGHDR and CDR2 is SFDVKD in the germline V gene. J was trimmed by 3 bases and V by 6 bases; bases with no gene match: 8. The DNA for the CDR3 is TGTGCCACCAGTAGCGGCGGGAGAAAGACAGATACGCAGTATTTT. Residues: CATSSGGRKTDTQYF.

This clonotype has at least ten counts. J is TRBJ1-5 and V is TRBV20-1, with D tentatively TRBD1 (5 bases). V shed 6 bases and J shed 1 base, with 16 bases lying between them. This CDR3 contains 15 residues. Germline V lookup: CDR1 DFQATT, CDR2 SNEGSKA (reference sequence). DNA for the CDR3: TGCAGTGCCCCCTTGCAGGGTGGGAGCAATCAGCCCCAGCATTTT. Translating gives CSAPLQGGSNQPQHF.

The chain recombines TRBV2 with TRBJ2-1; D gene unclear. Trimming took 6 bases from V and 5 from J, leaving 17 bases between them. CDR1 and CDR2 (germline): SNHLY, FYNNEI. The CDR3 length is 15 residues. CDR3 residues: CASRAGPVAHNEQFF. DNA for the CDR3: TGTGCCAGCAGGGCTGGGCCAGTTGCCCACAATGAGCAGTTCTTC.